The 30 T cell receptor beta chains below all came from one sample that was sequenced in a study of cytomegalovirus exposure and HLA in healthy donors. Produced via immunoSEQ multiplex PCR; TCRdb's table is partial and in-frame only. The repertoire includes 200,000 to 250,000 clones, around 80% of them detected once, and around 15% sits in the top ten. The sequenced sample was PBMCs. The receptors shown here come from a woman in her 30s in good health and CMV-seropositive.

This clone was recorded a few times. This sequence joins TRBV7-9 and TRBJ1-2; D uncertain. This CDR3 spans 15 amino acids. Germline lookup yields CDR1 SEHNR and CDR2 FQNEAQ (reference sequence). Trimming left V 1 base short and J 5 bases short, with 14 bases between. The DNA for the CDR3 is TGTGCCAGCAGCTTAGGCAAACGCGCGGGGTATGGCTACACCTTC. Translated, it gives CASSLGKRAGYGYTF.

The CDR3 sequence: CASQGQGPGYEQFF. In DNA, the CDR3 is TGTGCCAGCCAGGGACAGGGTCCGGGTTATGAGCAGTTCTTC. V gene TRBV28 combines with J gene TRBJ2-1; 9 bases fit TRBD1. V lost 8 bases, J lost 8 bases, and 10 bases stayed unmatched. CDR1 and CDR2 from the germline V gene are MDHEN and SYDVKM. The CDR3 has 14 amino acids.

This chain joins TRBV29-1 and TRBJ2-2; D is unclear. This CDR3 is 13 amino acids long. Trimming pared 7 bases from V and 6 bases from J, leaving 15 bases between. CDR1 and CDR2 (germline): SQVTM, ANQGSEA. This chain's CDR3 is CSAASDRPGELFF. The CDR3 DNA follows: TGCAGCGCAGCCTCGGACCGGCCCGGGGAGCTGTTTTTT.

The chain uses TRBV6-5 and TRBJ1-4, with 9 bases aligning to TRBD1. The CDR3 runs 14 residues. Germline assignment: CDR1 MNHEY and CDR2 SVGAGI. The trim removed 8 bases at V and 12 bases at J, leaving 13 bases unmatched. The CDR3 protein is CASGFRDRDGELFF. The CDR3 bases are TGTGCCAGCGGGTTCCGGGACAGGGACGGTGAACTGTTTTTT.

This clone was observed a few times. V is TRBV5-1 and J is TRBJ1-2; no clear D gene. Trimming pared 0 bases from V and 4 bases from J, leaving 13 bases between. The germline gives CDR1 SGHRS, CDR2 YFSETQ. This CDR3 spans 15 amino acids. Here the CDR3 DNA reads TGCGCCAGCAGCTTGGGACCGGAGATCCTCTATGGCTACACCTTC. Translation gives CASSLGPEILYGYTF. The full variable domain, rest sourced from reference TRBV5-1 and TRBJ1-2, is KAGVTQTPRYLIKTRGQQVTLSCSPISGHRSVSWYQQTPGQGLQFLFEYFSETQRNKGNFPGRFSGRQFSNSRSEMNVSTLELGDSALYLCASSLGPEILYGYTFGSGTRLTVV.

The V gene is TRBV28, the J gene TRBJ2-7; the match to TRBD1 covers 8 bases. This CDR3 spans 15 amino acids. Per the germline V gene, CDR1 is MDHEN and CDR2 is SYDVKM. After removal of 5 bases from V and 2 bases from J, the junction contained 8 bases not matched to a gene. This CDR3 is CASSPGQGGTYEQYF. CDR3 nucleotide sequence: TGTGCCAGCAGTCCAGGACAGGGTGGCACCTACGAGCAGTACTTC.

The chain carries TRBV7-6 and TRBJ1-5; TRBD1 aligns across 8 bases. The V gene's germline CDR1 is SGHVS and CDR2 FNYEAQ. V lost 1 base, J lost 2 bases, and 1 base stayed unmatched. This CDR3 has 15 amino acids. The CDR3 loop reads CASSLGQGRNQPQHF. The DNA for the CDR3 is TGTGCCAGCAGCTTAGGACAGGGGCGCAATCAGCCCCAGCATTTT.

This chain joins TRBV30 and TRBJ1-4, with D perhaps TRBD1 (5 bases). The germline V and J ends were trimmed by 3 bases and 0 bases, with 14 bases remaining between them. The V gene's germline CDR1 is GTSNPN and CDR2 SVGIG (reference sequence). This CDR3 contains 16 residues. The CDR3 coding sequence is TGTGCCTGGAGATACCCAGGGATTGCAACTAATGAAAAACTGTTTTTT. It specifies CAWRYPGIATNEKLFF. Full variable domain (missing parts from reference TRBV30 and TRBJ1-4): SQTIHQWPATLVQPVGSPLSLECTVEGTSNPNLYWYRQAAGRGLQLLFYSVGIGQISSEVPQNLSASRPQDRQFILSSKKLLLSDSGFYLCAWRYPGIATNEKLFFGSGTQLSVL.

The chain couples TRBV7-9 to TRBJ1-1, with a possible D match to TRBD1 (6 bases). V lost 3 bases and J lost 3, with 17 bases in between. Germline loops: CDR1 SEHNR, CDR2 FQNEAQ (reference sequence). The CDR3 sequence is 16 residues long. CDR3 DNA: TGTGCCAGCAGCTTCGGGTGGGGGCAAAGGTACACTGAAGCTTTCTTT. It is translated as CASSFGWGQRYTEAFF.

The J gene is TRBJ2-7, the V gene TRBV4-3; 7 bases fit TRBD2. J was trimmed by 4 bases and V by 0 bases; bases with no gene match: 15. CDR1 and CDR2 from the germline V gene are LGHNA and YSLEER. The length of the CDR3 is 18 residues. The CDR3 is CASSQEGPSPGGPYEQYF. CDR3 DNA sequence: TGCGCCAGCAGCCAAGAAGGGCCCTCTCCGGGAGGTCCGTACGAGCAGTACTTC.

This sequence joins TRBV27 and TRBJ2-7; 8 positions agree with TRBD1. J gave up 0 bases and V 3 bases, and 4 bases lay outside the gene matches. Germline V lookup: CDR1 MNHEY, CDR2 SMNVEV (reference sequence). CDR3 length equals 15 residues. The CDR3 region has the DNA TGTGCCAGCAGTTTCGTGCAGGGGGCCTCCTACGAGCAGTACTTC. It yields the protein CASSFVQGASYEQYF.

The genes are TRBV27 and TRBJ2-3; 10 nucleotides agree with TRBD2. Trimming cost V 6 bases and J 2 bases; bases outside gene matches: 11. The CDR3 is 17 amino acids. Germline-derived CDR1 and CDR2 are MNHEY and SMNVEV (reference sequence). The CDR3 sequence is CASRDLLSGRSTDTQYF. CDR3 in DNA: TGTGCCAGCAGAGATTTACTTAGCGGGAGGTCCACAGATACGCAGTATTTT.

The V gene is TRBV5-4, the J gene TRBJ2-7, with 13 positions matching TRBD2. The CDR3 sequence is 15 residues long. Trimming removed 6 bases from V and 2 bases from J; junction bases left unmatched: 5. CDR1 SGHNT and CDR2 YYREEE come from the germline V gene (reference sequence). As DNA, the CDR3 is TGTGCCAGCACCCCGGGACTAGCGGGACCCTACGAGCAGTACTTC. Residues: CASTPGLAGPYEQYF.

For the CDR3, the DNA is TGTGCCAGCAGCCGAGACAGTTACGAGCAGTACTTC. It is translated as CASSRDSYEQYF. V gene TRBV5-4 combines with J gene TRBJ2-7; D might be TRBD1 (5 bases). CDR1 SGHNT and CDR2 YYREEE come from the germline V gene (reference sequence). The CDR3 loop spans 12 amino acids. Trimming removed 4 bases from V and 4 bases from J, with 9 bases in between.

V is TRBV29-1 and J is TRBJ1-1; D uncertain. Germline assignment: CDR1 SQVTM and CDR2 ANQGSEA. The ends were cut back, 8 bases at V and 6 bases at J, with 16 bases in the middle. CDR3 length: 12 residues. The CDR3 loop is CSTVVPSAEAFF. The CDR3 nucleotides are TGCAGCACCGTGGTCCCGTCGGCTGAAGCTTTCTTT.

In the case of this clone: This same CDR3 is encoded by further DNA sequences in the sample. The V and J genes are TRBV7-9 and TRBJ2-7; D is unclear. Germline V CDR1 and CDR2: SEHNR, FQNEAQ (reference sequence). V lost 1 base to trimming and J lost 1 base, with 2 bases between them. This CDR3 spans 12 amino acids. The DNA of the CDR3 is TGTGCCAGCAGCTTAGGGTCCTACGAGCAGTACTTC. It encodes CASSLGSYEQYF.

V usage is TRBV7-3 and J usage is TRBJ2-2; tentative D call: TRBD1 (5 bases). Germline V gene sequence: CDR1 SGHTA, CDR2 FQGTGA. V lost 8 bases and J lost 0, with 10 bases in between. CDR3 length: 14 residues. The CDR3 bases are TGTGCCAGCGAGAAGGGGACGAACACCGGGGAGCTGTTTTTT. It translates to CASEKGTNTGELFF.

Here the CDR3 reads CSVISGSTEAFF. The DNA of the CDR3 is TGCAGCGTCATAAGTGGAAGCACTGAAGCTTTCTTT. The V call is TRBV29-1, the J call TRBJ1-1; D is uncertain. Germline V gene sequence: CDR1 SQVTM, CDR2 ANQGSEA. The CDR3 has 12 amino acids. The V and J ends lost 6 bases and 4 bases respectively, with 12 bases between them.

This clone was seen more than once but under ten times. V gene TRBV29-1 combines with J gene TRBJ1-2; 8 bases fit TRBD1. The CDR3 runs to 11 residues. J was trimmed by 6 bases and V by 7 bases; bases with no gene match: 4. The V gene's germline CDR1 is SQVTM and CDR2 ANQGSEA. DNA of the CDR3: TGCAGCGGGACAGGGAGTCATGGCTACACCTTC. This translates into CSGTGSHGYTF.

The CDR3 coding sequence is TGTGCCAGCAGATCACAGGGGAACCGCTATGGCTACACCTTC. The encoded protein is CASRSQGNRYGYTF. V gene TRBV2 combines with J gene TRBJ1-2; the match to TRBD1 covers 7 bases. The V and J ends lost 6 bases and 4 bases, in that order; junction bases with no gene match: 8. Looked up from germline, CDR1 is SNHLY and CDR2 is FYNNEI. This CDR3 contains 14 residues. The whole variable domain, filled in from reference TRBV2 and TRBJ1-2, reads EPEVTQTPSHQVTQMGQEVILRCVPISNHLYFYWYRQILGQKVEFLVSFYNNEISEKSEIFDDQFSVERPDGSNFTLKIRSTKLEDSAMYFCASRSQGNRYGYTFGSGTRLTVV.

This rearrangement joins TRBV7-9 to TRBJ2-5; D not resolved. Germline values: CDR1 SEHNR, CDR2 FQNEAQ (reference sequence). There are 12 residues in the CDR3. V dropped 5 bases and J dropped 4 bases, with 8 bases sitting between them. DNA of the CDR3: TGTGCCAGCAGCGAAACCGCAGAGACCCAGTACTTC. This encodes CASSETAETQYF.

The V gene is TRBV5-1, the J gene TRBJ1-1; no clear D. The CDR3 consists of 15 residues. V was cut by 0 bases and J by 1 base, with 10 bases left in between. Germline V gene data show CDR1 as SGHRS and CDR2 as YFSETQ. The CDR3 loop reads CASSLVRGSNTEAFF. CDR3 sequence (DNA): TGCGCCAGCAGCTTGGTTCGGGGTTCGAACACTGAAGCTTTCTTT.

This sequence joins TRBV18 and TRBJ2-1; TRBD1 aligns across 7 bases. V shed 2 bases and J 4 bases; nucleotides not matched to a gene: 5. The CDR3 contains 15 residues. CDR1 is KGHSH and CDR2 is LQKENI in the germline V gene. The CDR3 DNA reads TGTGCCAGCTCACCAATACGGGACAGTTACAATGAGCAGTTCTTC. It codes for CASSPIRDSYNEQFF. The full variable domain, rest sourced from reference TRBV18 and TRBJ2-1, is NAGVMQNPRHLVRRRGQEARLRCSPMKGHSHVYWYRQLPEEGLKFMVYLQKENIIDESGMPKERFSAEFPKEGPSILRIQQVVRGDSAAYFCASSPIRDSYNEQFFGPGTRLTVL.

This chain connects TRBV4-1 to TRBJ1-3; no reliable D call. Looked up from germline, CDR1 is MGHRA and CDR2 is YSYEKL. CDR3 length: 19 amino acids. The V end lost 0 bases, the J end lost 0 bases, and 18 bases lay between the germline ends. The CDR3 region is CASSQDTVAGDDSGNTIYF. CDR3 bases: TGCGCCAGCAGCCAAGATACGGTGGCCGGCGACGACTCTGGAAACACCATATATTTT.

This clone was recorded once. This chain uses TRBV7-2 with TRBJ2-3, with a possible D match to TRBD1 (6 bases). Germline values: CDR1 SGHTA, CDR2 FQGNSA. The CDR3 is made up of 15 amino acids. Deletions cut 2 bases from V and 6 bases from J, with 15 bases between. The CDR3 DNA reads TGTGCCAGCAGCTTATGGGGGCGCGTTGGGGATACGCAGTATTTT. It translates to CASSLWGRVGDTQYF.

The rearrangement links TRBV6-4 to TRBJ2-7, with 7 bases identical to TRBD1. This CDR3 is built from 14 residues. Trimming took 6 bases from V and 13 from J; bases not matched to a gene: 18. CDR1 is MRHNA and CDR2 is SNTAGT in the germline V gene. The CDR3 DNA follows: TGTGCCAGCAGCGCCCCCCGCGGACAGGTGGTTGGCTACTTC. Protein: CASSAPRGQVVGYF.

The gene calls are TRBV30 and TRBJ2-3; D remains ambiguous. Per germline, CDR1 GTSNPN and CDR2 SVGIG (reference sequence). This CDR3 comprises 14 residues. Trimming pared 0 bases from V and 0 bases from J, leaving 7 bases between. DNA of the CDR3: TGTGCCTGGAGTGTACTGGGGAGCACAGATACGCAGTATTTT. Its protein product is CAWSVLGSTDTQYF.

This clone was found once. The J gene is TRBJ1-5, the V gene TRBV5-4; D gene ambiguous. V shed 2 bases and J shed 4 bases, with 7 bases lying between them. This CDR3 has 13 amino acids. Per the germline V gene, CDR1 is SGHNT and CDR2 is YYREEE (reference sequence). DNA of the CDR3: TGTGCCAGCAGCTTCGGGGAGAATCAGCCCCAGCATTTT. Its translation is CASSFGENQPQHF.

V usage is TRBV7-2 and J usage is TRBJ2-3, with D possibly being TRBD1 (6 bases). This CDR3 is 17 amino acids long. The V and J ends lost 1 base and 1 base respectively, with 15 bases between them. CDR1 and CDR2 from the germline V gene are SGHTA and FQGNSA. The CDR3 spells CASSLGSDSFRTDTQYF. For the CDR3, the DNA is TGTGCCAGCAGCTTAGGGTCGGACAGCTTCCGCACAGATACGCAGTATTTT.

The rearrangement links TRBV9 to TRBJ2-7; TRBD1 matches 9 bases. The ends lost 4 bases at V and 2 bases at J; junction bases unmatched: 7. Germline CDR1 SGDLS, CDR2 YYNGEE. CDR3 length: 15 residues. In DNA form, the CDR3 reads TGTGCCAGCAGCAAGGGGACAGGGTCCCCCTACGAGCAGTACTTC. Translation gives CASSKGTGSPYEQYF.